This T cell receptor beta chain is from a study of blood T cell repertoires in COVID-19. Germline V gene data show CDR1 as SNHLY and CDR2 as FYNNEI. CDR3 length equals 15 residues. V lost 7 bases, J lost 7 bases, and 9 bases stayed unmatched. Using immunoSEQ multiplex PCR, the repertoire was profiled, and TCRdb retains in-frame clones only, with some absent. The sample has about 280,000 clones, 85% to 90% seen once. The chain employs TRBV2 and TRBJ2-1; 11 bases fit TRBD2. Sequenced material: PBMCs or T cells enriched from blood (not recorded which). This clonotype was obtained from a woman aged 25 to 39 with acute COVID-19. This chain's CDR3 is CASTDSGRALNEQFF. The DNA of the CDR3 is TGTGCCAGCACCGATAGCGGGAGGGCCTTGAATGAGCAGTTCTTC.